These T cell receptor beta chains were read from a single sample in a study of neurological immune-mediated disorders. TCRdb independently ran MiXCR on the 5' RACE reads; one entry per CDR3 protein. The table lists tens of thousands of distinct CDR3 sequences, about an eighth of them singletons. Specimen: PBMCs. These receptors were taken from a man in his 60s in good health. The CDR3 runs from the conserved cysteine through the conserved F or W. The D gene is left open where the match is weak. The listing skips clone size in some rows; elsewhere it reads once, few, many or a size class.

cdr3_nt cdr3_aa j_call clone_size v_call d_call
TGTGCCAGCAGTTTGTTGAGGGGTCAGCCCCAGCATTTT CASSLLRGQPQHF TRBJ1-5 many TRBV28 -
TGTGCCAGCAGCTGGACGGGGGATGAGCAGTTCTTC CASSWTGDEQFF TRBJ2-1 many TRBV7-9 -
TGTGCCAGCAGTTCTAATAGGGCAAGCAATCAGCCCCAGCATTTT CASSSNRASNQPQHF TRBJ1-5 many TRBV12-3/TRBV12-4 -
TGTGCCAGCAGCCCCGGGGAAAAACTGTTTTTT CASSPGEKLFF TRBJ1-4 many TRBV7-8 -
TGTGCCAGCACCCCTTCCTTGGGACTAGCGGGGGGGCTGAGGTACAATGAGCAGTTCTTC CASTPSLGLAGGLRYNEQFF TRBJ2-1 many TRBV12-3/TRBV12-4 TRBD2
TGTGCCATCAGTGAGCCCGGACAGAGCACAGATACGCAGTATTTT CAISEPGQSTDTQYF TRBJ2-3 many TRBV10-3 -
TGTGCCAGCAGTTACGCAGGAGCCAACTATGGCTACACCTTC CASSYAGANYGYTF TRBJ1-2 many TRBV6-5 -
TGTGCCAGCAGCTCCGGTGAAATCCAAGAGACCCAGTACTTC CASSSGEIQETQYF TRBJ2-5 many TRBV13 -
TGTGCCATCAGCGACCCCGGGAGTGCCGACACCGGGGAGCTGTTTTTT CAISDPGSADTGELFF TRBJ2-2 - TRBV10-3 -
TGCGCCAGCAGCCAAGAAGTACTAGCGGGGGAATACGAGCAGTACTTC CASSQEVLAGEYEQYF TRBJ2-7 many TRBV4-3 TRBD2
TGCAGTGCTATACCCGACAGGGACAATGGCTACACCTTC CSAIPDRDNGYTF TRBJ1-2 many TRBV20-1 TRBD1
TGTGCCAGCAGCTCCTTTGGAGAGCCCCAGCATTTT CASSSFGEPQHF TRBJ1-5 many TRBV7-2 -
TGCGCCAGCAGCTTGTCGGGGGGCAGAGATACGCAGTATTTT CASSLSGGRDTQYF TRBJ2-3 many TRBV5-1 -